The present T cell receptor (beta chain) was sequenced within a study of blood T cell repertoires in COVID-19. Study-level background: PBMCs, B-cell-depleted T cells, or T cells provided the cDNA or gDNA that made up the material.

Residents of 24 US areas, aged about 18 to 95 years, made up the participants. Clinical histories supplied by participants themselves formed the basis of cohort assignment. Original handling: Amplification with reference gene primers provided the estimates of nucleated cell counts. Using immunoSEQ multiplex PCR, the repertoire was profiled, and TCRdb retains in-frame clones only, with some absent. D and trimming come from the DNA, and the V and J calls and clone size come from that table. The data contain fewer than 450,000 clones, over 75% of them singletons. V was pared by 0 bases and J by 4 bases, with 6 bases between. CDR1 MNHNS and CDR2 SASEGT come from the germline V gene. This CDR3 contains 13 residues. To note about this clone: Within the sample, other DNA sequences also encode this same CDR3.

Material for sequencing was PBMCs or T cells enriched from blood (not recorded which). The sequence was collected from a woman aged 40 to 49 with acute COVID-19. The J gene is TRBJ1-1, the V gene TRBV6-1; D unclear. CDR3 amino acids: CASSEAGSTEAFF. Here the CDR3 DNA reads TGTGCCAGCAGTGAAGCAGGGAGCACTGAAGCTTTCTTT.